These 3 T cell receptor beta chains were sequenced from one sample in a study of blood T cell repertoires in COVID-19. TCRdb keeps only in-frame clones here, not all; method: immunoSEQ multiplex PCR. This sample has a few hundred thousand clones, with about 82% found just once. The specimen was peripheral blood. The receptors were gathered from a woman between 45 and 60 years old with acute or convalescent COVID-19.

CDR3 loop: CASSRQGSYEQYF. CDR3 nucleotides: TGTGCCAGCAGCCGACAGGGGTCATACGAGCAGTACTTC. The chain couples TRBV13 to TRBJ2-7, with 8 bases lining up with TRBD1. Germline V CDR1 and CDR2: PRHDT, FYEKMQ (reference sequence). V lost 5 bases, J lost 4 bases, and 4 bases stayed unmatched. The CDR3 covers 13 residues.

The sample holds a few counts of this clone. In DNA form, the CDR3 reads TGTGCCACCAGCAGAACAGTCTACGAGCAGTACTTC. Its protein is CATSRTVYEQYF. The chain recombines TRBV15 with TRBJ2-7; D unclear. V lost 2 bases and J lost 3, with 5 bases in between. The CDR3 sequence is 12 residues long. Germline V gives CDR1 LNHNV, CDR2 YYDKDF (reference sequence).

The rearrangement links TRBV7-2 to TRBJ1-5; perhaps TRBD1 as D (5 bases). Germline V gives CDR1 SGHTA, CDR2 FQGNSA. The V and J ends lost 5 bases and 5 bases respectively, with 13 bases between them. The CDR3 length is 14 residues. CDR3 sequence reads: CASSQGSFYQPQHF. CDR3 DNA sequence: TGTGCCAGCAGCCAGGGCAGTTTTTATCAGCCCCAGCATTTT.